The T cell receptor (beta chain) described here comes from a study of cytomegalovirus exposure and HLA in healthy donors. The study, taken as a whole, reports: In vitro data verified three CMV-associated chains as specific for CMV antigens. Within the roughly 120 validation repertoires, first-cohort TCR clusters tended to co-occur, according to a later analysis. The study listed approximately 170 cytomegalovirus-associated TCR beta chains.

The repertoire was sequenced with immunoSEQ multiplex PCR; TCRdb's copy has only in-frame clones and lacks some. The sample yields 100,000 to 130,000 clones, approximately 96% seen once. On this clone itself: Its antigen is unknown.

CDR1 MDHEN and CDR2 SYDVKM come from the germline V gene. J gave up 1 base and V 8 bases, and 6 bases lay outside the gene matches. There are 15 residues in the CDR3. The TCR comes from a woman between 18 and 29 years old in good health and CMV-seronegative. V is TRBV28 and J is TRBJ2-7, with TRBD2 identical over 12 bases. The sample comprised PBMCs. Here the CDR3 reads CASGGGLAGSYEQYF. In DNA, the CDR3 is TGTGCCAGCGGGGGGGGACTAGCGGGTTCCTACGAGCAGTACTTC.